A single T cell receptor beta chain is shown here with its context. Antigen specificity is unknown. This sample is part of a study of T cells in Graves' hyperthyroidism and ophthalmopathy. It was RNA transcripts that yielded the amplified TCR beta CDR3 regions. When the TCR CDR3 underwent first-round RT-PCR, the HTBI primer set was used. TCRdb re-called the multiplex PCR reads through MiXCR, storing one row per CDR3 protein. The data hold about 680,000 distinct CDR3 sequences, with around 40% observed a single time. Stability of Graves' hyperthyroidism was defined as absent ophthalmopathy progression within 18 months. Study-level findings and limits: Prediction of ophthalmopathy progression came a median roughly 6.6 months pre-onset.

This CDR3 has 16 amino acids. The V and J ends lost 1 base and 9 bases, in that order; junction bases with no gene match: 9. CDR1 is SGHRS, CDR2 YFSETQ, per germline. Material: blood. The chain recombines TRBV5-1 with TRBJ1-6, with 8 bases aligning to TRBD1. This sequence originates from a woman aged 40 to 55 with Graves' hyperthyroidism. The DNA for the CDR3 is TGCGCCAGCAGCTTGATGATTGGACAGGGAACTTCACCCCTCCACTTT. Amino acids: CASSLMIGQGTSPLHF.